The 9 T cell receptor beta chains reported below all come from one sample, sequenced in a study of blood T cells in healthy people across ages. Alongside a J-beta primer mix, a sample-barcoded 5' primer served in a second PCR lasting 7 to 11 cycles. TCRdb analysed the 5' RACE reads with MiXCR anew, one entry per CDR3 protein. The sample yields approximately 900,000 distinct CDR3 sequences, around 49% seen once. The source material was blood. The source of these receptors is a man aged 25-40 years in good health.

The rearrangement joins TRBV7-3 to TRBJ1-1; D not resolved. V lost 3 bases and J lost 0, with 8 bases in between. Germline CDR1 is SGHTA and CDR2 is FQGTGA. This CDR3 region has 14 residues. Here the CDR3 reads CASSFLSLNTEAFF. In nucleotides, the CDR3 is TGTGCCAGCAGCTTCCTTTCATTGAACACTGAAGCTTTCTTT.

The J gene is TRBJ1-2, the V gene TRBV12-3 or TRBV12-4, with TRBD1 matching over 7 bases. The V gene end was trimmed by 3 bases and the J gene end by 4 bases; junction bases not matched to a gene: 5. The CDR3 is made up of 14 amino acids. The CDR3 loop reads CASSLRDRVYGYTF. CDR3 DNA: TGTGCCAGCAGTTTGAGAGACAGGGTCTATGGCTACACCTTC.

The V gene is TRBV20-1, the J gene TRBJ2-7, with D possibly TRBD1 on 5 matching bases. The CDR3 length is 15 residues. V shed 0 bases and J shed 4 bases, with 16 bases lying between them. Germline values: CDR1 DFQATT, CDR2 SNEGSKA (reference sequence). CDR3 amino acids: CSARDEGAGLYEQYF. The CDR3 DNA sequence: TGCAGTGCTAGAGATGAAGGGGCAGGGTTATACGAGCAGTACTTC.

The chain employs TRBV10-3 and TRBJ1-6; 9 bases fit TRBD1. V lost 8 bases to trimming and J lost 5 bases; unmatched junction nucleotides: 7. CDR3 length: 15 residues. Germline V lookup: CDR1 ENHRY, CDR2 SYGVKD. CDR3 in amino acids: CAIGRTGDNNSPLHF. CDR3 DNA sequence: TGTGCCATCGGAAGGACAGGGGATAATAATTCACCCCTCCACTTT.

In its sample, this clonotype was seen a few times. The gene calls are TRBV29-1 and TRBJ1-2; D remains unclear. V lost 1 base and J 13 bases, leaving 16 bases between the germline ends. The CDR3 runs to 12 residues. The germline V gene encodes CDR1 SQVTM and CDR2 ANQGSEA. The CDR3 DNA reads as TGCAGCGTTGAAGTCCCATCAGGAGTCGGCACCTTC. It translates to CSVEVPSGVGTF.

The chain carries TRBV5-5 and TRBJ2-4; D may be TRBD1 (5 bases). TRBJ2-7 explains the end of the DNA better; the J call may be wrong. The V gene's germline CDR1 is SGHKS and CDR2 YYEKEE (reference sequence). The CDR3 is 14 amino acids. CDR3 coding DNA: TGTGCCAGCAACCCGACAGTAAATTCCTACGAGCAGTACTTC. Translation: CASNPTVNSYEQYF.

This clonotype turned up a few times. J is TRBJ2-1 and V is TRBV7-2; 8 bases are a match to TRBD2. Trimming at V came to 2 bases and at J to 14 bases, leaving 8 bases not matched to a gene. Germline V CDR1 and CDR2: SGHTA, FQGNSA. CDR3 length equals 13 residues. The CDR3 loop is CASSLLELAAEFF. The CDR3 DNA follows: TGTGCCAGCAGCTTACTCGAACTAGCGGCGGAGTTCTTC.

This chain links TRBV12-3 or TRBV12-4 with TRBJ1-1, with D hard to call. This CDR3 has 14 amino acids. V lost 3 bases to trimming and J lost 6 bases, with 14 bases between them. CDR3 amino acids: CASSFGGRAAEAFF. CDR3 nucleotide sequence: TGTGCCAGCAGTTTTGGCGGTCGGGCCGCTGAAGCTTTCTTT.

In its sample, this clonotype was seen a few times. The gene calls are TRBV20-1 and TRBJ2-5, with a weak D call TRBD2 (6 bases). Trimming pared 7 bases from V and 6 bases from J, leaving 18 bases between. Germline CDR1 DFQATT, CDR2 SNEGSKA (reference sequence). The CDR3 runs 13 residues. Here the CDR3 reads CSVHPGDRKTQYF. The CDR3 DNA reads TGCAGTGTCCACCCGGGGGATCGAAAGACCCAGTACTTC.